The clone carrying this T cell receptor (beta chain) was seen more than once but under ten times. The target antigen is unknown. The source of the sample is a study of T cell repertoires in cytomegalovirus infection. Study findings and constraints: The ex vivo response was dominated by HLA-C-restricted CMV-specific TCR beta clonotypes.

The CDR3 runs 14 residues. Germline CDR1 and CDR2: SNHLY and FYNNEI. V was pared by 6 bases and J by 2 bases, with 13 bases between. TCRdb analysed the reads with MiXCR anew, one entry per CDR3 protein. Among around 450,000 distinct CDR3 sequences listed, approximately 33% were seen once. The sample comprised PBMCs. This receptor was taken from a human donor in good health (CMV status not recorded). Some clones in this sample may be carry-over from other donors' samples. The chain is built from TRBV2 and TRBJ1-1; the D is unclear. The CDR3 DNA follows: TGTGCCAGCAGCCGGGAGATAAGAAACACTGAAGCTTTCTTT. Amino acids: CASSREIRNTEAFF.